These T cell receptor beta chains were read from a single sample in a study of cytomegalovirus exposure and HLA in healthy donors. The table came from immunoSEQ multiplex PCR; TCRdb's copy has only in-frame clones and leaves some out. The sample yields 75,000 to 95,000 clones, 85% to 90% seen once. The sequenced sample was PBMCs. The receptors stem from a young man in good health and CMV-seronegative. Each CDR3 is given with its conserved first and last residue. A D gene is named only where the DNA matches it firmly. Expanded clones get a size class; other rows say once, few or many, or leave the size out.

j_call,d_call,clone_size,v_call,cdr3_nt,cdr3_aa
TRBJ1-2,TRBD1,-,TRBV6-6,TGTGCCAGCAGTAGAGGAACAGGGGGACCGACGGGCTACACCTTC,CASSRGTGGPTGYTF
TRBJ1-2,-,-,TRBV30,TGTGCCTGGAATGGGGGATCGGGGGGAGGTTATGGCTACACCTTC,CAWNGGSGGGYGYTF
TRBJ1-3,-,-,TRBV7-9,TGTGCCAGCAGCTCCACCTACTCTGGAAACACCATATATTTT,CASSSTYSGNTIYF
TRBJ2-3,-,-,TRBV19,TGTGCCAGTCCCCCCGCCCCCGGGAGAATCACAGATACGCAGTATTTT,CASPPAPGRITDTQYF
TRBJ1-3,-,-,TRBV5-4,TGTGCCAGCAGCTTGTGGGGAGCCTCTGGAAACACCATATATTTT,CASSLWGASGNTIYF
TRBJ2-5,TRBD2,once,TRBV15,TGTGCCACCAGCAGAGATCGGGAGGGAGGGTTTGAGACCCAGTACTTC,CATSRDREGGFETQYF
TRBJ2-7,TRBD1,-,TRBV9,TGTGCCAGCAGCACCTCGACAGGGCTAGCCTACGAGCAGTACTTC,CASSTSTGLAYEQYF
TRBJ2-3,TRBD2,once,TRBV7-6,TGTGCCAGCACCGCGTGGGGGGGGGTCTCTAGCACAGATACGCAGTATTTT,CASTAWGGVSSTDTQYF
TRBJ1-1,-,-,TRBV5-1,TGCGCCAGCAGCTTGGTGACAGAAAGGAACACTGAAGCTTTCTTT,CASSLVTERNTEAFF
TRBJ2-2,TRBD2,-,TRBV27,TGTGCCAGCAGGCTAGCGGGAGGAGGCGGGGAGCTGTTTTTT,CASRLAGGGGELFF
TRBJ2-7,TRBD2,-,TRBV5-4,TGTGCCAGCGGGGTAGCGGGGGCTACGAACTACGAGCAGTACTTC,CASGVAGATNYEQYF
TRBJ2-5,TRBD2,-,TRBV7-2,TGTGCCAGCAGCACATCACGACTAGCGGGGCAAGAGACCCAGTACTTC,CASSTSRLAGQETQYF
TRBJ2-4,TRBD2,-,TRBV4-1,TGCGCCAGCAGCCAAGATGGGCTAGCGGGATTAGCCAAAAACATTCAGTACTTC,CASSQDGLAGLAKNIQYF
TRBJ2-1,-,-,TRBV19,TGTGCCAGTAGTAGTGGGAGCTCCTACAATGAGCAGTTCTTC,CASSSGSSYNEQFF
TRBJ2-5,-,once,TRBV7-2,TGTGCCAGCAGCCAATCAGGGGCAGTTAGCCAAGAGACCCAGTACTTC,CASSQSGAVSQETQYF
TRBJ2-6,TRBD1,-,TRBV4-3,TGCGCCAGCAGCCAAGGCTGGGACAGGGCTGGGGCCAACGTCCTGACTTTC,CASSQGWDRAGANVLTF
TRBJ2-5,TRBD2,-,TRBV7-9,TGTGCCAGCAGCTTCCCGCCGGGACTAGCGGGAAGGGAGACCCAGTACTTC,CASSFPPGLAGRETQYF
TRBJ2-5,TRBD2,once,TRBV5-4,TGTGCCAGCAGCCATCCCACCCTAGCGGTGCAAGAGACCCAGTACTTC,CASSHPTLAVQETQYF
TRBJ2-1,-,-,TRBV19,TGTGCCAGTAAGGCTAGGAGCGGCACCTACAATGAGCAGTTCTTC,CASKARSGTYNEQFF
TRBJ2-7,TRBD2,-,TRBV5-1,TGCGCCAGCAGCCCCGAAGGGACTAGCGGGAGGGCCTCTAATTTC,CASSPEGTSGRASNF
TRBJ2-7,-,-,TRBV28,TGTGCCAGCACCGGGAGACCCCACTACGAGCAGTACTTC,CASTGRPHYEQYF
TRBJ1-2,TRBD1,-,TRBV5-1,TGCGCCAGCAGCTCGGGGGACAGATCGGACCACGAGGGCTACACCTTC,CASSSGDRSDHEGYTF
TRBJ1-2,-,-,TRBV28,TGTGCCAGCCTCGGCGACGGGTATGGCTACACCTTC,CASLGDGYGYTF
TRBJ2-2,-,-,TRBV10-2,TGCGCCAGCAGTGAGTCCCCGGCCGGAAGGGGCCGCACCGGGGAGCTGTTTTTT,CASSESPAGRGRTGELFF
TRBJ1-1,-,-,TRBV29-1,TGCAGCGTTGATCCCGGAGCTTTCTTT,CSVDPGAFF
TRBJ1-2,-,-,TRBV9,TGTGCCAGCAGCGGCCAGGGAGGTAGAGAAATAAGGGGCTATGGCTACACCTTC,CASSGQGGREIRGYGYTF
TRBJ2-7,-,-,TRBV5-4,TGTGCCAGCAGCTTGGAAAAGCAGTACGAGCGGTACTTC,CASSLEKQYERYF
TRBJ2-3,TRBD1,-,TRBV6-5,TGTGCCAGCAGATCACAGGGGACCAGCACAGATACGCAGTATTTT,CASRSQGTSTDTQYF
TRBJ2-7,-,-,TRBV6-6,TGTGCCAGCATTAATTGGGGACAACCGCCCTACGAGCAGTACTTC,CASINWGQPPYEQYF
TRBJ2-7,TRBD2,once,TRBV5-6,TGTGCCAGCAGCTTCTCAACTCTAGCGGTGAATGCCTACGAGCAGTACTTC,CASSFSTLAVNAYEQYF
TRBJ1-1,-,-,TRBV6-6,TGTGCCAGCAGTTACGCGGACAGGAACACTGAAGCTTTCTTT,CASSYADRNTEAFF
TRBJ1-1,TRBD1,-,TRBV5-5,TGTGCCAGCAGCTTGTGGACAGGGACGCCGGACACTGAAGCTTTCTTT,CASSLWTGTPDTEAFF
TRBJ1-6,TRBD1,few,TRBV27,TGTGCCAGCAGTTTACGGACAGGCAATTCACCCCTCCACTTT,CASSLRTGNSPLHF
TRBJ1-2,-,-,TRBV5-6,TGTGCCAGCAGCTTAGTCGGGGGGGACTATGGCTACACCTTC,CASSLVGGDYGYTF
TRBJ2-3,-,-,TRBV2,TGTGCCAGCAACTCGAGAGGTCCAGATACGCAGTATTTT,CASNSRGPDTQYF
TRBJ1-2,-,-,TRBV9,TGTGCCAGCAGCGTAGCGGGGTCCAACTATGGCTACACCTTC,CASSVAGSNYGYTF
TRBJ1-1,TRBD1,-,TRBV7-2,TGTGCCAGCAGCCGGGACAGGGGGGAAGCTTTCTTT,CASSRDRGEAFF
TRBJ1-5,-,-,TRBV7-2,TGTGCCAGCAGCCCAGACGGGAATCAGCCCCAGCATTTT,CASSPDGNQPQHF
TRBJ2-1,TRBD2,-,TRBV19,TGTGCCAGTACCAGCGGGAGGGGCGGGGGAAGCTCCTACAATGAGCAGTTCTTC,CASTSGRGGGSSYNEQFF
TRBJ2-1,TRBD2,-,TRBV27,TGTGCCAGCAGTGCCCGACTAGCGGAGGATGAGCAGTTCTTC,CASSARLAEDEQFF
TRBJ2-2,-,once,TRBV6-5,TGTGCCAGCAGTTTCGGGTCCACCGGGGAGCTGTTTTTT,CASSFGSTGELFF
TRBJ1-3,TRBD1,-,TRBV30,TGTGCCTGGAGTATGGGACAGGGCTCTGGAAACACCATATATTTT,CAWSMGQGSGNTIYF
TRBJ2-2,-,-,TRBV18,TGTGCCAGCTCACCTAAGACAGGACCGAACACCGGGGAGCTGTTTTTT,CASSPKTGPNTGELFF
TRBJ1-5,-,-,TRBV6-6,TGTGCCAGCAGTTACTCGACAGCCGAAAATCAGCCCCAGCATTTT,CASSYSTAENQPQHF
TRBJ1-3,-,once,TRBV15,TGTGCCACCAGCAGAGAGGCAGGGGCTGGAAACACCATATATTTT,CATSREAGAGNTIYF
TRBJ2-1,TRBD2,-,TRBV7-9,TGTGCCAGCAGCTCAGGACTAGGCGGCGGTCCCCAGCAGTTCTTC,CASSSGLGGGPQQFF